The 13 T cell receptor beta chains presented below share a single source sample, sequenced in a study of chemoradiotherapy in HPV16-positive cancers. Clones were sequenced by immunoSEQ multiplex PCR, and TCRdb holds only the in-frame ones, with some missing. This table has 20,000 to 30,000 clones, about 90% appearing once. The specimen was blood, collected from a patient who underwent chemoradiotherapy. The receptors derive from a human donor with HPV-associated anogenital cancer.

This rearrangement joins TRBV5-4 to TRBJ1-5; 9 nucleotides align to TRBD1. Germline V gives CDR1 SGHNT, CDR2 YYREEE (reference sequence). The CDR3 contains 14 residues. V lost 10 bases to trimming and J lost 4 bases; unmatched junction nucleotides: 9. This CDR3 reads CALSDRGNNQPQHF. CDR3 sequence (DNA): TGTGCCCTTAGCGACAGGGGGAATAATCAGCCCCAGCATTTT.

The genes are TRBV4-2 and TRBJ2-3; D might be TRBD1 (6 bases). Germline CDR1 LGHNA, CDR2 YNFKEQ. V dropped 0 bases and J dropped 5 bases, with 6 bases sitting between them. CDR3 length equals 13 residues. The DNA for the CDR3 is TGTGCCAGCAGCCAAGACAGGGGAGATACGCAGTATTTT. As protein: CASSQDRGDTQYF.

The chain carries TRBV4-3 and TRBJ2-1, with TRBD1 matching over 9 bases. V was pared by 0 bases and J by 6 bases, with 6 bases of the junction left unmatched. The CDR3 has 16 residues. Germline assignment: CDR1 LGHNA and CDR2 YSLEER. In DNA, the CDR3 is TGCGCCAGCAGCCAAGAGGACAGGGGTGGTTCCAATGAGCAGTTCTTC. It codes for CASSQEDRGGSNEQFF.

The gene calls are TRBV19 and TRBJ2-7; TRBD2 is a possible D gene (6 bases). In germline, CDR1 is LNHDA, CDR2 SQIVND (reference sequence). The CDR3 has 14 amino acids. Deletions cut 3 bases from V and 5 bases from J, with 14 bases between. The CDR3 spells CASSIGGRPHEQYF. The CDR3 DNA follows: TGTGCCAGTAGTATTGGAGGGAGGCCCCACGAGCAGTACTTC. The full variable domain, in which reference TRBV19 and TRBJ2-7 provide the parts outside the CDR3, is DGGITQSPKYLFRKEGQNVTLSCEQNLNHDAMYWYRQDPGQGLRLIYYSQIVNDFQKGDIAEGYSVSREKKESFPLTVTSAQKNPTAFYLCASSIGGRPHEQYFGPGTRLTVT.

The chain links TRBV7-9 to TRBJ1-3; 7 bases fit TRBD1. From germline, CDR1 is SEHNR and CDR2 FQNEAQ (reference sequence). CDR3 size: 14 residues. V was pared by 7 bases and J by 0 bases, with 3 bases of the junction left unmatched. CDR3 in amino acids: CASTDRASGNTIYF. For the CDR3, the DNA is TGTGCCAGCACCGACAGGGCCTCTGGAAACACCATATATTTT.

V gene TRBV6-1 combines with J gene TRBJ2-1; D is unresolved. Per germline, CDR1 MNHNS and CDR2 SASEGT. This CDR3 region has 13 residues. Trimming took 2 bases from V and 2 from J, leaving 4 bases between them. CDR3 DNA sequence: TGTGCCAGCAGTGAATATCCCTACAATGAGCAGTTCTTC. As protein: CASSEYPYNEQFF.

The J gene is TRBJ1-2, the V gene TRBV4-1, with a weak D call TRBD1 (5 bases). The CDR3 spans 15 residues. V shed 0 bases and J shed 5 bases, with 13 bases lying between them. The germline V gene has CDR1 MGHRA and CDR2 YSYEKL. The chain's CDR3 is CASSQDFGRDYGYTF. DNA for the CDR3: TGCGCCAGCAGCCAAGATTTCGGCAGGGATTATGGCTACACCTTC.

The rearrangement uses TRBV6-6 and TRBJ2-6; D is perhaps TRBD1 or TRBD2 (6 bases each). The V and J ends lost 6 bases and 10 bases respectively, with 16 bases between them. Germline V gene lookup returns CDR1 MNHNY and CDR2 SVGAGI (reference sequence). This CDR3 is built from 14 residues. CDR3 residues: CASSIGGSGNVLTF. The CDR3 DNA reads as TGTGCCAGCAGCATAGGGGGGTCTGGAAACGTCCTGACTTTC.

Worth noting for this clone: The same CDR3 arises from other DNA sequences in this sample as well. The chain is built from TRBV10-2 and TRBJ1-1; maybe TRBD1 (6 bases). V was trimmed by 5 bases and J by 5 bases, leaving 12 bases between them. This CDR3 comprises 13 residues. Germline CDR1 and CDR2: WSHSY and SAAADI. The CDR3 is CASSPQGRTEAFF. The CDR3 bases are TGCGCCAGCAGTCCACAGGGTAGGACTGAAGCTTTCTTT.

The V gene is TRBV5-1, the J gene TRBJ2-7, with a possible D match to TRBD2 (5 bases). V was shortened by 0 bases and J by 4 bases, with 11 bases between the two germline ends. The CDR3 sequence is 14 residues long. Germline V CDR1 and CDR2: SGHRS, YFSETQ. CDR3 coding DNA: TGCGCCAGCAGCTTGGGAGGGTGGGATTACGAGCAGTACTTC. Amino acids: CASSLGGWDYEQYF. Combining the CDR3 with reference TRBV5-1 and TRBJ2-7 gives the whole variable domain KAGVTQTPRYLIKTRGQQVTLSCSPISGHRSVSWYQQTPGQGLQFLFEYFSETQRNKGNFPGRFSGRQFSNSRSEMNVSTLELGDSALYLCASSLGGWDYEQYFGPGTRLTVT.

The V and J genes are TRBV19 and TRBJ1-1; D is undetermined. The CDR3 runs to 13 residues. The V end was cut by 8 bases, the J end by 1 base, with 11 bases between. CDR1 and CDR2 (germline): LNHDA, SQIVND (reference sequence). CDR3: CASDRVPNTEAFF. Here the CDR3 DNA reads TGTGCCAGTGATAGGGTCCCGAACACTGAAGCTTTCTTT.

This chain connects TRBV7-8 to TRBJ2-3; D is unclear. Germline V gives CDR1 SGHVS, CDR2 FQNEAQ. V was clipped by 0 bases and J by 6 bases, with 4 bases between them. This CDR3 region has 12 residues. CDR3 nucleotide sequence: TGTGCCAGCAGCTTAGCTGTTGATACGCAGTATTTT. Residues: CASSLAVDTQYF.

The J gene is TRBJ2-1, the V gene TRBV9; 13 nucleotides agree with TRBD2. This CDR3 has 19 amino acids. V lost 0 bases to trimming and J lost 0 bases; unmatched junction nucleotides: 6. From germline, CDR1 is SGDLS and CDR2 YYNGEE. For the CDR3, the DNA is TGTGCCAGCAGCGTAGAACTAGCGGGAGGGCCGGGCTCCTACAATGAGCAGTTCTTC. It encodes CASSVELAGGPGSYNEQFF.